The 21 T cell receptor beta chains given below trace back to one sample, sequenced in a study of control samples from healthy donors and cancer patients. Measured with immunoSEQ multiplex PCR; TCRdb has only the in-frame clones, and not every one. Of around 100,000 clones in the sample, about 86% were seen once. Sample: blood. The receptors were gathered from a man in his thirties or forties in good health.

V and J are TRBV28 and TRBJ2-7; 14 positions match TRBD2. CDR1 and CDR2 from the germline V gene are MDHEN and SYDVKM. The J segment lost 0 bases and the V segment lost 6 bases, leaving 7 bases of the junction unmatched. There are 17 residues in the CDR3. As DNA, the CDR3 is TGTGCCAGCAGCTGGACTAGCGGGAGGCCTAGCTCCTACGAGCAGTACTTC. As protein: CASSWTSGRPSSYEQYF.

J is TRBJ1-5 and V is TRBV7-9; D unclear. Germline V gene data show CDR1 as SEHNR and CDR2 as FQNEAQ (reference sequence). Trimming shortened V by 2 bases and J by 4 bases, and 15 bases separated the two germline ends. This CDR3 has 16 amino acids. The CDR3 nucleotides are TGTGCCAGCAGCTTATACTGGTCTGGGGATAATCAGCCCCAGCATTTT. As protein: CASSLYWSGDNQPQHF.

The genes are TRBV28 and TRBJ2-7; D gene uncertain. The V gene lost 1 base and the J gene lost 2 bases, with 12 bases spanning the gap. Per the germline V gene, CDR1 is MDHEN and CDR2 is SYDVKM. This CDR3 is built from 15 residues. The CDR3 DNA follows: TGTGCCAGCAGTTTATCCAGGTCTGGAGCCTACGAGCAGTACTTC. It codes for CASSLSRSGAYEQYF.

This chain joins TRBV6-2 or TRBV6-3 and TRBJ2-1, with D unresolved. The V gene's germline CDR1 is MNHEY and CDR2 SVGEGT. V lost 5 bases and J lost 3, with 11 bases in between. The CDR3 sequence is 14 residues long. CDR3 protein: CASSLTEGYNEQFF. The CDR3 DNA is TGTGCCAGCAGTCTTACGGAAGGCTACAATGAGCAGTTCTTC.

In nucleotides, the CDR3 is TGCGCCAGCAGCCTGAGGACTAGCGGGATTGGCGGGGAGCTGTTTTTT. Translation: CASSLRTSGIGGELFF. This chain links TRBV4-1 with TRBJ2-2; 12 bases are shared with TRBD2. The V gene end was trimmed by 4 bases and the J gene end by 7 bases; junction bases not matched to a gene: 7. This CDR3 contains 16 residues. Germline V gene data show CDR1 as MGHRA and CDR2 as YSYEKL.

J is TRBJ2-3 and V is TRBV29-1, with D possibly being TRBD1 or TRBD2 (7 bases each). V lost 7 bases and J lost 0, with 17 bases in between. CDR3 length equals 15 residues. Germline V gene lookup returns CDR1 SQVTM and CDR2 ANQGSEA. The CDR3 bases are TGCAGCGCGGGGGGAAGGGACAGTAGCACAGATACGCAGTATTTT. It encodes CSAGGRDSSTDTQYF.

The chain links TRBV28 to TRBJ1-1, with unresolved D. The ends were cut back, 8 bases at V and 1 base at J, with 17 bases in the middle. Germline loops: CDR1 MDHEN, CDR2 SYDVKM. CDR3 length: 15 residues. The DNA for the CDR3 is TGTGCCAGCCAAGAGAAAGAGGGCCAGAACACTGAAGCTTTCTTT. The encoded protein is CASQEKEGQNTEAFF.

The chain uses TRBV5-1 and TRBJ2-3; TRBD1 is a possible D gene (6 bases). The CDR3 spans 15 residues. V was cut by 4 bases and J by 5 bases, with 17 bases left in between. CDR1 SGHRS and CDR2 YFSETQ come from the germline V gene. CDR3 residues: CASSRNTGSGDTQYF. CDR3 coding DNA: TGCGCCAGCAGCCGAAATACAGGGTCGGGAGATACGCAGTATTTT.

V usage is TRBV18 and J usage is TRBJ2-6; 8 bases fit TRBD1. The length of the CDR3 is 22 residues. Germline values: CDR1 KGHSH, CDR2 LQKENI. The V gene end was trimmed by 4 bases and the J gene end by 4 bases; junction bases not matched to a gene: 24. This CDR3 is CASSHRLSEGTGNLRGANVLTF. CDR3 DNA: TGTGCCAGCTCACACCGCCTTTCTGAGGGGACAGGTAATTTAAGAGGGGCCAACGTCCTGACTTTC.

The chain joins TRBV9 to TRBJ2-1, with 10 bases fitting TRBD1. With V trimmed by 0 bases and J by 6 bases, 9 bases remained unmatched. Germline CDR1 is SGDLS and CDR2 is YYNGEE. This CDR3 is built from 17 residues. CDR3 bases: TGTGCCAGCAGCGTAGGGGGGACAGGGGACCTACTCAATGAGCAGTTCTTC. This gives the protein CASSVGGTGDLLNEQFF.

This clone has just a few counts. The chain joins TRBV5-1 to TRBJ2-7, with D perhaps matching TRBD1 (5 bases). The CDR3 consists of 14 residues. The germline gives CDR1 SGHRS, CDR2 YFSETQ. V lost 4 bases and J lost 2, with 13 bases in between. The CDR3 DNA follows: TGCGCCAGCAGCCCCACAGGACCCACCTACGAGCAGTACTTC. Its protein is CASSPTGPTYEQYF. Variable domain in full (rest from reference TRBV5-1 and TRBJ2-7): KAGVTQTPRYLIKTRGQQVTLSCSPISGHRSVSWYQQTPGQGLQFLFEYFSETQRNKGNFPGRFSGRQFSNSRSEMNVSTLELGDSALYLCASSPTGPTYEQYFGPGTRLTVT.

V usage is TRBV7-2 and J usage is TRBJ2-1; D may be TRBD1 (6 bases). With 5 bases removed from V and 1 base from J, the gap between germline ends came to 12 bases. The CDR3 is 15 amino acids. Per the germline V gene, CDR1 is SGHTA and CDR2 is FQGNSA. The CDR3 DNA sequence: TGTGCCAGCAGCGAAGGGGGTCCTTCCTACAATGAGCAGTTCTTC. Protein product: CASSEGGPSYNEQFF.

The DNA for the CDR3 is TGCGCCAGCAGACGGACTAGCGGGGCTAACAATGAGCAGTTCTTC. Translated, it gives CASRRTSGANNEQFF. The rearrangement joins TRBV4-1 to TRBJ2-1, with 12 bases identical to TRBD2. CDR1 is MGHRA and CDR2 is YSYEKL in the germline V gene. V was clipped by 6 bases and J by 5 bases; unmatched bases: 5. The CDR3 totals 15 residues.

The chain is built from TRBV18 and TRBJ1-3, with D unresolved. Germline V lookup: CDR1 KGHSH, CDR2 LQKENI. Trimming took off 2 bases at V and 0 bases at J, with 14 bases between the two ends. The CDR3 extends over 17 amino acids. The CDR3 DNA is TGTGCCAGCTCACCATATGATTTCAGAGGCTCTGGAAACACCATATATTTT. It specifies CASSPYDFRGSGNTIYF.

The chain uses TRBV7-3 and TRBJ2-3; D may be TRBD1 or TRBD2 (5 bases each). The CDR3 totals 15 residues. Germline lookup yields CDR1 SGHTA and CDR2 FQGTGA. Trimming stripped 3 bases from V and 2 bases from J, with 12 bases between. The CDR3 coding sequence is TGTGCCAGCAGCTTCGGGGACCCCCCCACAGATACGCAGTATTTT. It codes for CASSFGDPPTDTQYF.

The chain employs TRBV6-5 and TRBJ2-3, with D hard to call. There are 14 residues in the CDR3. The V end was cut by 2 bases, the J end by 8 bases, with 14 bases between. Germline V CDR1 and CDR2: MNHEY, SVGAGI. The CDR3 reads CASSYPGLGGTQYF. CDR3 DNA sequence: TGTGCCAGCAGTTACCCAGGATTGGGTGGTACGCAGTATTTT.

V gene TRBV30 combines with J gene TRBJ2-6; possible D gene TRBD2, 6 bases. This CDR3 region has 15 residues. Germline assignment: CDR1 GTSNPN and CDR2 SVGIG (reference sequence). V was pared by 8 bases and J by 1 base, with 15 bases between. CDR3 coding DNA: TGTGCCAGACAACTAGGAGGGTCTGGGGCCAACGTCCTGACTTTC. Translating gives CARQLGGSGANVLTF. The full variable domain, with the rest looked up from reference TRBV30 and TRBJ2-6, is SQTIHQWPATLVQPVGSPLSLECTVEGTSNPNLYWYRQAAGRGLQLLFYSVGIGQISSEVPQNLSASRPQDRQFILSSKKLLLSDSGFYLCARQLGGSGANVLTFGAGSRLTVL.

Only a few counts were recorded for this clone. The V and J genes are TRBV28 and TRBJ1-5, with 7 bases aligning to TRBD1. The V segment lost 6 bases and the J segment 1 base; nucleotides outside the gene matches: 6. The CDR3 runs to 15 residues. Germline V gene data show CDR1 as MDHEN and CDR2 as SYDVKM. CDR3 region: CASSPGGQSNQPQHF. The DNA for the CDR3 is TGTGCCAGCAGCCCAGGGGGACAGAGCAATCAGCCCCAGCATTTT.

The chain is built from TRBV9 and TRBJ2-7, with D tentatively TRBD1 or TRBD2 (5 bases each). This CDR3 comprises 14 residues. Looked up from germline, CDR1 is SGDLS and CDR2 is YYNGEE. Deletions cut 0 bases from V and 2 bases from J, with 9 bases between. The CDR3 nucleotides are TGTGCCAGCAGCGTAGGAGAGGGACCCTACGAGCAGTACTTC. The encoded protein is CASSVGEGPYEQYF.

In this sample, this clone turned up once. This rearrangement joins TRBV7-9 to TRBJ2-5, with 7 bases lining up with TRBD2. V dropped 3 bases and J dropped 4; count of bases not matched to a gene: 2. The CDR3 sequence is 13 residues long. The germline V gene has CDR1 SEHNR and CDR2 FQNEAQ (reference sequence). Written as DNA, the CDR3 is TGTGCCAGCAGCTTGGGCGGGAGAGAGACCCAGTACTTC. Protein sequence: CASSLGGRETQYF.

The V call is TRBV7-2, the J call TRBJ2-2; 7 nucleotides line up with TRBD2. The trim removed 1 base at V and 7 bases at J, leaving 12 bases unmatched. Germline V gene data show CDR1 as SGHTA and CDR2 as FQGNSA. The CDR3 runs to 17 residues. As DNA, the CDR3 is TGTGCCAGCAGCTTAGAAGTTGGCGGGAGCCCTGGCGGGGAGCTGTTTTTT. Residues: CASSLEVGGSPGGELFF.